This T cell receptor (beta chain) comes out of a study of beta chain features in type 1 diabetes (dated by TCRdb to 2016 to 2018). Regarding the complete study: Mean age, gender distribution, total cell number and subset yield were not different between patients and healthy donors. In the study, recently diagnosed type 1 diabetes patients and matched healthy donors were compared on the TCRB repertoires of their sorted circulating CD4+ T cell subsets. Across all samples, fewer than 130 million sorted cells were examined, and cell number per subset correlated strongly with RNA yield. Regulatory and stem cell-like memory subsets were isolated from only 8 patients and roughly 8 healthy donors, whereas naive and central memory subsets came from all 30 or so donors.

Here is what the overall study found, with its caveats: In all four CD4+ subsets, TCRB CDR3 length was moderately but significantly shorter in type 1 diabetes patients. Shorter templates might have been favored by PCR, but patient and control samples were amplified and corrected together, so both groups would have been affected equally by any skew. At VDJ recombination sites, patients with type 1 diabetes made fewer insertions and deleted more nucleotides, a pattern implying thymic rearrangement abnormalities. Because small numbers of individuals were included in the HLA sub-analyses, any influence of HLA type on TCRB rearrangement was left unresolved. Because cDNA rather than genomic DNA was sequenced, highly expressing activated cells could have been over-represented, although no difference in activation and CD3 levels was found between groups. Naive, central memory and regulatory TCRB repertoires appeared to be more alike among patients than among healthy donors.

All of the isolated RNA was reverse transcribed with the High Capacity cDNA Reverse Transcription Kit, so expressed TCRB transcripts were sequenced. Deep immunoSEQ sequencing was performed on naive, central memory and regulatory T cell samples, with an average of roughly 3.6 million total reads per sample. Sorted cells were lysed in RLT buffer, and RNA was extracted using DNase-treated RNeasy Micro or Mini kits according to cell number. Each cell subset was processed separately to prevent cross-contamination, with patient and healthy donor samples processed together. The immunoSEQ multiplex PCR was used to amplify TCRB sequences from cDNA, yielding 87-bp fragments that span the CDR3 region. Sequencing of the amplicons was performed on the Illumina HiSeq platform. Per the original workflow: Synthetic template baselines were used to correct PCR bias computationally, reads within Hamming distance 2 were collapsed together, and singletons that could not be merged were discarded. Reads were aligned against IMGT to assign V, D and J genes, CDR3 length and insertions or deletions at six rearrangement sites. Clonotype counts were normalized to sorted cell number within each subset before computing true diversity and Gini coefficients with the tcR R package. Repertoire sharing was quantified using the overlap coefficient calculated on TCRB nucleotide sequences. This immuneACCESS table, as held by TCRdb, lists in-frame sequences with V and J called but not all clones. Of the missing ones, under half trace to an unresolved V gene in checked studies; the others have no known cause. V and J calls and clone size are those listed in that table; D and trimming were worked out from the DNA. This sample holds 300,000 to 400,000 clones; 8.5% to 10% were observed only once. The ten top clones hold over 0.45% of the sample.

Including the terminal cysteine and phenylalanine, the CDR3 comprises 15 residues. This entry keeps only the CDR3 DNA: 45 bases, framed from base 1. Reading the germline V gene (reference sequence) gives CDR1 LNHNV and CDR2 YYDKDF. A word on this clone: What antigen it recognizes has not been identified. Its ends do not fully match the called genes, so a read error is possible.

A single peripheral blood draw of approximately 100 mL on average was collected from each donor into heparinised tubes. A BD FACSAria II was used to sort naive, central memory, regulatory and stem cell-like memory CD4+ T cells with a panel that included CD45RO, CCR7, CD25, CD127, CD95 and CD27. A purity above 95% was achieved for all sorted populations. PBMCs were separated immediately by Lymphoprep density gradient centrifugation and were stained directly, without being cultured. Samples were stained and sorted in pairs, with one healthy donor and one patient per experiment, so that batch effects were minimized.

The rearrangement joined TRBV15 to TRBJ1-1; the junction holds 10 bases that match TRBD1. Specimen: central memory CD4+ T cells from blood. This receptor was taken from a man aged 30 to 39 with type 1 diabetes. Here the CDR3 is given as CATSRGGQGDTEASF. The sequenced DNA is TGTGCCACCAGCAGAGGAGGACAGGGGGACACTGAAGCTTCCTTT.